Listed below are T cell receptor beta chains from one sample, sequenced in a study of CD8+ T cells in alopecia areata. Some clones are missing from TCRdb's copy, which holds only in-frame ones; the method was immunoSEQ multiplex PCR. The repertoire holds 170,000 or so clones, roughly 65% seen once, with roughly 0.85% in the top ten. Sequencing was performed on CD4+ T cells sorted from blood, taken at week 4, from a patient treated with tofacitinib. The receptors stem from a human donor with alopecia areata. Both conserved end residues are part of each CDR3. D genes are given only for firm matches. A row's size may be missing; if present it is once, few, many or a size class.

j_call: TRBJ2-7
clone_size: -
v_call: TRBV7-9
d_call: -
cdr3_aa: CASSPIESSYEQYF
cdr3_nt: TGTGCCAGCAGCCCCATTGAGAGCTCCTACGAGCAGTACTTC

j_call: TRBJ2-2
clone_size: -
v_call: TRBV25-1
d_call: TRBD2
cdr3_aa: CASSEPSGGPNTGELFF
cdr3_nt: TGTGCCAGCAGTGAACCTAGCGGGGGCCCGAACACCGGGGAGCTGTTTTTT

j_call: TRBJ2-1
clone_size: few
v_call: TRBV29-1
d_call: -
cdr3_aa: CSVGGIEQFF
cdr3_nt: TGCAGCGTTGGGGGGATAGAGCAGTTCTTC

j_call: TRBJ2-5
clone_size: -
v_call: TRBV7-2
d_call: TRBD1
cdr3_aa: CASSFGQGGETQYF
cdr3_nt: TGTGCCAGCAGCTTCGGACAGGGTGGGGAGACCCAGTACTTC

j_call: TRBJ2-3
clone_size: -
v_call: TRBV29-1
d_call: -
cdr3_aa: CSGTATSTDTQYF
cdr3_nt: TGCAGCGGGACAGCGACTAGCACAGATACGCAGTATTTT

j_call: TRBJ1-1
clone_size: -
v_call: TRBV29-1
d_call: -
cdr3_aa: CSGWGASTEAFF
cdr3_nt: TGCAGCGGATGGGGGGCCAGCACTGAAGCTTTCTTT

j_call: TRBJ1-5
clone_size: -
v_call: TRBV7-2
d_call: -
cdr3_aa: CASSPRGEPQHF
cdr3_nt: TGTGCCAGCAGCCCCCGTGGGGAGCCCCAGCATTTT

j_call: TRBJ2-1
clone_size: -
v_call: TRBV29-1
d_call: TRBD1
cdr3_aa: CSVDNFFTGGAYNEQFF
cdr3_nt: TGCAGCGTTGACAACTTCTTTACAGGGGGCGCCTACAATGAGCAGTTCTTC

j_call: TRBJ2-5
clone_size: -
v_call: TRBV5-1
d_call: TRBD1
cdr3_aa: CASSTRTGGREETQYF
cdr3_nt: TGCGCCAGCAGCACAAGGACAGGGGGAAGAGAAGAGACCCAGTACTTC

j_call: TRBJ1-1
clone_size: few
v_call: TRBV7-9
d_call: -
cdr3_aa: CASSLDRNKAFF
cdr3_nt: TGTGCCAGCAGCTTAGACAGAAACAAAGCTTTCTTT

j_call: TRBJ2-3
clone_size: -
v_call: TRBV9
d_call: -
cdr3_aa: CAGSVLGGVTDTQYF
cdr3_nt: TGTGCCGGCAGCGTCCTCGGGGGAGTCACAGATACGCAGTATTTT

j_call: TRBJ2-1
clone_size: -
v_call: TRBV29-1
d_call: -
cdr3_aa: CSVEEISYNEQFF
cdr3_nt: TGCAGCGTTGAAGAGATCAGCTACAATGAGCAGTTCTTC

j_call: TRBJ1-1
clone_size: few
v_call: TRBV7-9
d_call: -
cdr3_aa: CASSQILNTEAFF
cdr3_nt: TGTGCCAGCAGCCAAATATTGAACACTGAAGCTTTCTTT

j_call: TRBJ2-1
clone_size: few
v_call: TRBV6-5
d_call: TRBD2
cdr3_aa: CASSYSTSDEQFF
cdr3_nt: TGTGCCAGCAGTTACTCGACTAGCGATGAGCAGTTCTTC

j_call: TRBJ2-3
clone_size: -
v_call: TRBV9
d_call: -
cdr3_aa: CASSVRLGGDTQYF
cdr3_nt: TGTGCCAGCAGCGTAAGATTAGGGGGAGATACGCAGTATTTT

j_call: TRBJ2-2
clone_size: -
v_call: TRBV9
d_call: -
cdr3_aa: CASSVDLTGELFF
cdr3_nt: TGTGCCAGCAGCGTAGATTTAACCGGGGAGCTGTTTTTT

j_call: TRBJ2-5
clone_size: -
v_call: TRBV9
d_call: -
cdr3_aa: CASSYGGEETQYF
cdr3_nt: TGTGCCAGCAGCTACGGCGGAGAGGAGACCCAGTACTTC

j_call: TRBJ2-3
clone_size: -
v_call: TRBV4-1
d_call: -
cdr3_aa: CASSQEPGTDTQYF
cdr3_nt: TGCGCCAGCAGCCAAGAACCCGGCACAGATACGCAGTATTTT

j_call: TRBJ2-3
clone_size: once
v_call: TRBV29-1
d_call: -
cdr3_aa: CSAVGGSSTDTQYF
cdr3_nt: TGCAGCGCCGTGGGGGGATCTAGCACAGATACGCAGTATTTT

j_call: TRBJ2-3
clone_size: -
v_call: TRBV5-1
d_call: -
cdr3_aa: CASIAPSTDTQYF
cdr3_nt: TGCGCCAGCATCGCCCCTAGCACAGATACGCAGTATTTT

j_call: TRBJ2-2
clone_size: -
v_call: TRBV19
d_call: TRBD2
cdr3_aa: CATKGGNAGELFF
cdr3_nt: TGTGCCACAAAGGGAGGGAATGCCGGGGAGCTGTTTTTT

j_call: TRBJ1-2
clone_size: once
v_call: TRBV7-2
d_call: -
cdr3_aa: CASSSDAYGYTF
cdr3_nt: TGTGCCAGCAGCTCAGATGCTTATGGCTACACCTTC

j_call: TRBJ1-1
clone_size: -
v_call: TRBV30
d_call: -
cdr3_aa: CAWRDSMNTEAFF
cdr3_nt: TGTGCCTGGAGAGACAGCATGAACACTGAAGCTTTCTTT

j_call: TRBJ2-1
clone_size: -
v_call: TRBV7-2
d_call: TRBD2
cdr3_aa: CASSLRPSGDSSYNEQFF
cdr3_nt: TGTGCCAGCAGCCTTCGACCTAGCGGCGATAGCTCCTACAATGAGCAGTTCTTC

j_call: TRBJ1-6
clone_size: -
v_call: TRBV9
d_call: TRBD1
cdr3_aa: CASSETGRHSPLHF
cdr3_nt: TGTGCCAGCAGCGAGACAGGGCGTCATTCACCCCTCCACTTT

j_call: TRBJ1-5
clone_size: -
v_call: TRBV2
d_call: -
cdr3_aa: CASSGGQGKPPQHF
cdr3_nt: TGTGCCAGCAGTGGGGGGCAGGGCAAGCCGCCCCAGCATTTT

j_call: TRBJ1-4
clone_size: -
v_call: TRBV7-9
d_call: TRBD1
cdr3_aa: CASSYTGQGRNEKLFF
cdr3_nt: TGTGCCAGCAGCTACACCGGACAGGGAAGAAATGAAAAACTGTTTTTT

j_call: TRBJ1-1
clone_size: -
v_call: TRBV29-1
d_call: -
cdr3_aa: CSVEDHTGTEAFF
cdr3_nt: TGCAGCGTTGAAGATCATACAGGTACTGAAGCTTTCTTT

j_call: TRBJ2-7
clone_size: -
v_call: TRBV4-3
d_call: -
cdr3_aa: CASSVTASSAYEQYF
cdr3_nt: TGCGCCAGCAGCGTGACAGCCTCCTCGGCCTACGAGCAGTACTTC

j_call: TRBJ1-4
clone_size: -
v_call: TRBV5-1
d_call: -
cdr3_aa: CASSLALGNNEKLFF
cdr3_nt: TGCGCCAGCAGCTTGGCCCTAGGGAATAATGAAAAACTGTTTTTT

j_call: TRBJ2-7
clone_size: few
v_call: TRBV5-4
d_call: TRBD1
cdr3_aa: CASSRDSNYEQYF
cdr3_nt: TGTGCCAGCAGCAGGGACAGCAACTACGAGCAGTACTTC

j_call: TRBJ2-4
clone_size: -
v_call: TRBV11-3
d_call: TRBD1
cdr3_aa: CASSALTGDIQYF
cdr3_nt: TGTGCCAGCAGCGCACTGACAGGGGACATTCAGTACTTC

j_call: TRBJ2-4
clone_size: once
v_call: TRBV11-2
d_call: -
cdr3_aa: CASRPIAGKIAKNIQYF
cdr3_nt: TGTGCCAGCAGACCTATCGCAGGGAAGATAGCCAAAAACATTCAGTACTTC

j_call: TRBJ2-5
clone_size: -
v_call: TRBV9
d_call: -
cdr3_aa: CASSVLGQETQYF
cdr3_nt: TGTGCCAGCAGCGTCCTAGGGCAAGAGACCCAGTACTTC

j_call: TRBJ1-5
clone_size: -
v_call: TRBV19
d_call: -
cdr3_aa: CASTTLGTDLQPQHF
cdr3_nt: TGTGCCAGTACCACGCTCGGGACGGATCTTCAGCCCCAGCATTTT

j_call: TRBJ2-5
clone_size: -
v_call: TRBV30
d_call: -
cdr3_aa: CAWTPRDPETQYF
cdr3_nt: TGTGCCTGGACCCCCCGGGACCCAGAGACCCAGTACTTC

j_call: TRBJ2-1
clone_size: -
v_call: TRBV4-1
d_call: -
cdr3_aa: CASSQDMQSSYNEQFF
cdr3_nt: TGCGCCAGCAGTCAAGATATGCAGAGCTCCTACAATGAGCAGTTCTTC

j_call: TRBJ2-1
clone_size: -
v_call: TRBV19
d_call: TRBD1
cdr3_aa: CASSMGQGGNEQFF
cdr3_nt: TGTGCCAGTAGTATGGGACAGGGTGGGAATGAGCAGTTCTTC

j_call: TRBJ1-2
clone_size: -
v_call: TRBV5-6
d_call: -
cdr3_aa: CASSLWGARGAGYGYTF
cdr3_nt: TGTGCCAGCAGCTTGTGGGGTGCGAGGGGCGCTGGCTATGGCTACACCTTC

j_call: TRBJ2-7
clone_size: -
v_call: TRBV30
d_call: TRBD2
cdr3_aa: CAWTVGGSSYEQYF
cdr3_nt: TGTGCCTGGACTGTGGGGGGGAGCTCCTACGAGCAGTACTTC

j_call: TRBJ2-5
clone_size: -
v_call: TRBV29-1
d_call: -
cdr3_aa: CSVVSYQETQYF
cdr3_nt: TGCAGCGTTGTCAGCTACCAAGAGACCCAGTACTTC

j_call: TRBJ2-2
clone_size: -
v_call: TRBV7-8
d_call: -
cdr3_aa: CASSGRVAGELFF
cdr3_nt: TGTGCCAGCAGCGGTAGGGTAGCCGGGGAGCTGTTTTTT

j_call: TRBJ2-7
clone_size: few
v_call: TRBV19
d_call: TRBD1
cdr3_aa: CASSTGGTDLSYEQYF
cdr3_nt: TGTGCCAGTAGCACTGGTGGGACAGACCTCTCCTACGAGCAGTACTTC

j_call: TRBJ1-2
clone_size: -
v_call: TRBV29-1
d_call: -
cdr3_aa: CSGALTGNYGYTF
cdr3_nt: TGCAGCGGGGCCTTAACAGGGAACTATGGCTACACCTTC

j_call: TRBJ2-7
clone_size: few
v_call: TRBV29-1
d_call: TRBD1
cdr3_aa: CSVVTGGLYEQYF
cdr3_nt: TGCAGCGTTGTTACAGGGGGCTTATACGAGCAGTACTTC

j_call: TRBJ1-1
clone_size: -
v_call: TRBV29-1
d_call: TRBD1
cdr3_aa: CSVRGGWSVEAFF
cdr3_nt: TGCAGCGTTCGAGGGGGCTGGAGCGTTGAAGCTTTCTTT